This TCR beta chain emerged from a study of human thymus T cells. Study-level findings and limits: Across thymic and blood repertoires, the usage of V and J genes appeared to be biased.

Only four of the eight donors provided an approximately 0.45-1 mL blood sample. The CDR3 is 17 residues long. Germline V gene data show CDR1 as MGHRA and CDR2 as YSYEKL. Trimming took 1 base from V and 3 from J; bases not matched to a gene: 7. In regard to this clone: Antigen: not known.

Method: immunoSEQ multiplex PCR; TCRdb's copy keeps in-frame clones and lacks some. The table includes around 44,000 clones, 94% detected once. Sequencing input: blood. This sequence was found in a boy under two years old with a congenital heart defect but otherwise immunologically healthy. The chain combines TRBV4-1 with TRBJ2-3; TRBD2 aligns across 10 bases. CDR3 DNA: TGCGCCAGCAGCCAAGGGTCCCGGACTAGCGGAACAGATACGCAGTATTTT. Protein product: CASSQGSRTSGTDTQYF.